This T cell receptor (beta chain) was sequenced in a study of blood T cell repertoires in COVID-19. Study context: Samples of COVID-19 (acute and convalescent) were obtained from the United States, Italy and Spain. T cells, B-cell-depleted T cells, or PBMCs supplied cDNA or gDNA.

In the study's own analysis: Estimated nucleated cell counts came from reference gene primer amplification. This table comes from immunoSEQ multiplex PCR, and its TCRdb copy is limited to in-frame clones, with some not included. Clonal size and the V and J genes are those of that table, whereas D and trimming came from the DNA. The sample holds around 81,000 clones, 84% seen once. This CDR3 has 16 residues. The germline gives CDR1 MNHEY, CDR2 SMNVEV (reference sequence). The V and J ends lost 1 base and 7 bases, in that order; junction bases with no gene match: 6. The TCR comes from a human donor in a cohort sampled during active COVID-19. Sequencing was carried out using peripheral blood. The chain recombines TRBV27 with TRBJ2-1; 11 bases are shared with TRBD2. CDR3 region: CASSLYSGGARNEQFF. The CDR3, as DNA: TGTGCCAGCAGTTTATATAGCGGGGGGGCTCGTAATGAGCAGTTCTTC.